These 7 T cell receptor beta chains share one sample of origin, sequenced in a study of CD8+CD57+ T cells in acquired aplastic anemia. TCR beta VDJ and CDR3 profiling used genomic DNA as template. TCRdb processed the reads anew with MiXCR; each CDR3 protein has one entry. Seen here are approximately 220,000 distinct CDR3 sequences, around 45% observed once, and the top ten hold 6.5% to 8%. All patients picked for sequencing had shown, by flow cytometry, an expansion of CD8+CD57+ cells. The sample taken for sequencing was sorted CD4+, CD8+, or CD8+CD57+ T cells (not recorded which) from PBMCs. The receptor source for this set is a human donor with aplastic anemia.

The sample holds many counts of this clonotype. The chain couples TRBV6-1 to TRBJ2-3; D tentatively fits TRBD1 or TRBD2 (5 bases each). The V gene lost 4 bases and the J gene lost 2 bases, with 13 bases spanning the gap. The length of the CDR3 is 15 residues. Per germline, CDR1 MNHNS and CDR2 SASEGT. CDR3 nucleotide sequence: TGTGCCAGCAGTGGGGGGATGCAACCCACAGATACGCAGTATTTT. This translates into CASSGGMQPTDTQYF.

This clonotype showed up just a few times. This chain joins TRBV29-1 and TRBJ2-7, with unresolved D. Trimming stripped 4 bases from V and 0 bases from J, with 10 bases between. Germline V gene sequence: CDR1 SQVTM, CDR2 ANQGSEA. The CDR3 covers 13 residues. CDR3 sequence: CSVVFPISYEQYF. Here the CDR3 DNA reads TGCAGCGTTGTTTTCCCCATCTCCTACGAGCAGTACTTC.

In this sample, this clonotype turned up a few times. The V call is TRBV13, the J call TRBJ2-3; D perhaps matches TRBD2 (5 bases). In germline, CDR1 is PRHDT, CDR2 FYEKMQ (reference sequence). The CDR3 totals 13 residues. With 5 bases removed from V and 5 bases from J, the gap between germline ends came to 11 bases. CDR3 protein: CASSTDFQDTQYF. The CDR3 DNA follows: TGTGCCAGCAGCACGGACTTTCAAGATACGCAGTATTTT.

The genes are TRBV27 and TRBJ2-7; 9 nucleotides line up with TRBD1. J lost 5 bases, V lost 5 bases, and 7 bases had no gene match. Germline values: CDR1 MNHEY, CDR2 SMNVEV (reference sequence). CDR3 length equals 14 residues. CDR3 nucleotide sequence: TGTGCCAGCAGTCGATCGGGACAGGGTAACGAGCAGTACTTC. Translation gives CASSRSGQGNEQYF.

This clonotype was observed at least ten times. The chain has TRBV5-1 and TRBJ1-2, with TRBD1 as a possible D gene (6 bases). Trimming shortened V by 2 bases and J by 1 base, and 15 bases separated the two germline ends. From germline, CDR1 is SGHRS and CDR2 YFSETQ. The CDR3 length is 16 residues. The CDR3 DNA follows: TGCGCCAGCAGCTTAGCCCCGGACAGCCTTAACTATGGCTACACCTTC. Protein product: CASSLAPDSLNYGYTF.

The gene calls are TRBV29-1 and TRBJ2-1, with D maybe TRBD1 (5 bases). CDR3 length: 14 residues. V dropped 8 bases and J dropped 8 bases, with 22 bases sitting between them. Germline CDR1 is SQVTM and CDR2 is ANQGSEA. The CDR3 here is CSLDPMGLGDEQFF. The CDR3, as DNA: TGCAGCTTAGACCCCATGGGGCTAGGGGATGAGCAGTTCTTC.

The rearrangement links TRBV19 to TRBJ2-3; D may be TRBD1 or TRBD2 (5 bases each). V was trimmed by 6 bases and J by 2 bases, leaving 15 bases between them. There are 15 residues in the CDR3. Germline V gene lookup returns CDR1 LNHDA and CDR2 SQIVND (reference sequence). The CDR3 region is CASRKGSSYTDTQYF. The CDR3 bases are TGTGCCAGTAGAAAGGGGTCTAGCTACACAGATACGCAGTATTTT. Combining the CDR3 with reference TRBV19 and TRBJ2-3 gives the whole variable domain DGGITQSPKYLFRKEGQNVTLSCEQNLNHDAMYWYRQDPGQGLRLIYYSQIVNDFQKGDIAEGYSVSREKKESFPLTVTSAQKNPTAFYLCASRKGSSYTDTQYFGPGTRLTVL.